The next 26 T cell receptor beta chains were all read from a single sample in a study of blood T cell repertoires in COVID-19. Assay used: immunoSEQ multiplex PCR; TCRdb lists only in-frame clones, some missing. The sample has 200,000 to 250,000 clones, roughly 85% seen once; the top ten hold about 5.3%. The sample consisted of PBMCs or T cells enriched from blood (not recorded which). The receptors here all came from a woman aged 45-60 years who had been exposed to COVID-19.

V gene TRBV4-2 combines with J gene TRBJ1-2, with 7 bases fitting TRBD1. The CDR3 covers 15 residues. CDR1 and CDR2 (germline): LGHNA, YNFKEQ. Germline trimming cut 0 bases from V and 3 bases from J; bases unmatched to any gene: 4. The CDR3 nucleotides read TGTGCCAGCAGCCAAGACGGAACAGGGGACTATGGCTACACCTTC. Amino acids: CASSQDGTGDYGYTF.

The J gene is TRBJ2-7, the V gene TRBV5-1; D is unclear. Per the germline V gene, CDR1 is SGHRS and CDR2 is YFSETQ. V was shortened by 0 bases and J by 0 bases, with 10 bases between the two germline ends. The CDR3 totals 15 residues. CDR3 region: CASSLAGSSSYEQYF. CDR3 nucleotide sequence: TGCGCCAGCAGCTTGGCCGGGTCCAGCTCCTACGAGCAGTACTTC.

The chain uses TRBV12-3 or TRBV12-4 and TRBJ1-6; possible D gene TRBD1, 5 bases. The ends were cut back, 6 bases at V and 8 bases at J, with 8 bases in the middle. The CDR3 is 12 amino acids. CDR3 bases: TGTGCCAGCAGGCCCAGGGATTCACCCCTCCACTTT. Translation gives CASRPRDSPLHF.

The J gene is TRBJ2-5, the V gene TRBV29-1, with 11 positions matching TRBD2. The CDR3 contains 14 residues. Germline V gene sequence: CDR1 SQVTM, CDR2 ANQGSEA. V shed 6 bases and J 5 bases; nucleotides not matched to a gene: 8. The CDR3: CSVQIAGGPETQYF. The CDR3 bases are TGCAGCGTCCAAATAGCGGGGGGGCCCGAGACCCAGTACTTC.

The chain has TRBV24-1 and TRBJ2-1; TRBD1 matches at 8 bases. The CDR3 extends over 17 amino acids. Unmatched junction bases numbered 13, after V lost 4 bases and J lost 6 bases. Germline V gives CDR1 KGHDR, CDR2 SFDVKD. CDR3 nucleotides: TGTGCCACCAGTGACCCTTCCCCGGGACAGGAAGGCAATGAGCAGTTCTTC. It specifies CATSDPSPGQEGNEQFF.

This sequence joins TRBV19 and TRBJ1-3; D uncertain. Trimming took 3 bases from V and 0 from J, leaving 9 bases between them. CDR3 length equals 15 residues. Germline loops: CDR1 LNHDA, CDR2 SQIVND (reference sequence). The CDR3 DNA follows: TGTGCCAGTAGTATCTCGCGGGACTCTGGAAACACCATATATTTT. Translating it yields CASSISRDSGNTIYF.

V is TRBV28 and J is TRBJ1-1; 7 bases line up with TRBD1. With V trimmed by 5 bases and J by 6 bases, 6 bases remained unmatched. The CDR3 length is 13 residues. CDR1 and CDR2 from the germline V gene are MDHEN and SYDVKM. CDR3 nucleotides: TGTGCCAGCAGTCCCCGAGGGACAGCTGAAGCTTTCTTT. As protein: CASSPRGTAEAFF. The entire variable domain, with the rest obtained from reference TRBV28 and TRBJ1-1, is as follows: DVKVTQSSRYLVKRTGEKVFLECVQDMDHENMFWYRQDPGLGLRLIYFSYDVKMKEKGDIPEGYSVSREKKERFSLILESASTNQTSMYLCASSPRGTAEAFFGQGTRLTVV.

The CDR3 loop reads CASSIQGKNYGYTF. As DNA, the CDR3 is TGTGCCAGCAGCATCCAGGGGAAGAACTATGGCTACACCTTC. This rearrangement joins TRBV7-2 to TRBJ1-2; D is perhaps TRBD1 (6 bases). From germline, CDR1 is SGHTA and CDR2 FQGNSA. V dropped 5 bases and J dropped 2 bases, with 12 bases sitting between them. This CDR3 has 14 amino acids.

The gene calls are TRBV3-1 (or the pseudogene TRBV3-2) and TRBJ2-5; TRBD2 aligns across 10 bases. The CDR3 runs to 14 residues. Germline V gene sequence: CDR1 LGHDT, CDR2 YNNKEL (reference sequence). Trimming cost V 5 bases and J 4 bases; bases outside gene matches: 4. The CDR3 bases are TGTGCCAGCAGCAGAGCGGGGGGGGGAGAGACCCAGTACTTC. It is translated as CASSRAGGGETQYF.

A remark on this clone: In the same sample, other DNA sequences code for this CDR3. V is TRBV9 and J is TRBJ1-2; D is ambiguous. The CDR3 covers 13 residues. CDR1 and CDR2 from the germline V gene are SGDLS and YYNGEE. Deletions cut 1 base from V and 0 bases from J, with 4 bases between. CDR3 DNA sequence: TGTGCCAGCAGCGTACGAGCTAACTATGGCTACACCTTC. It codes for CASSVRANYGYTF.

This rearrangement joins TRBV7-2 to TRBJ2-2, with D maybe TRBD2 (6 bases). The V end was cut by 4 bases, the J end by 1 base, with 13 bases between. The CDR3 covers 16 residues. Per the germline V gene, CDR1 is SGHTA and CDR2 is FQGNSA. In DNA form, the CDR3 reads TGTGCCAGCAGCTCCCAAGGAGGGCAGAACACCGGGGAGCTGTTTTTT. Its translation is CASSSQGGQNTGELFF.

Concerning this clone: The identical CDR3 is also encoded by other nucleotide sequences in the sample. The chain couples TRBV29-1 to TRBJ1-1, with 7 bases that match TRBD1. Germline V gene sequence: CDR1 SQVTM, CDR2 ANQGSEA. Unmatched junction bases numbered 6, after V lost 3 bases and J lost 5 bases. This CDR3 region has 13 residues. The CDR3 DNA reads TGCAGCGTTGAGAGACAGGGACGAACTGAAGCTTTCTTT. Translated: CSVERQGRTEAFF.

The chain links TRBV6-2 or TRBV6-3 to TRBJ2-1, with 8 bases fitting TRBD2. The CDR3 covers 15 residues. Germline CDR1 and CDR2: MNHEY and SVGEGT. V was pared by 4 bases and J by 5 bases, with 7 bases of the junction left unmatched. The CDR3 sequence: CASSLSSGVDNEQFF. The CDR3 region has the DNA TGTGCCAGCAGTTTGAGTAGCGGGGTCGACAATGAGCAGTTCTTC.

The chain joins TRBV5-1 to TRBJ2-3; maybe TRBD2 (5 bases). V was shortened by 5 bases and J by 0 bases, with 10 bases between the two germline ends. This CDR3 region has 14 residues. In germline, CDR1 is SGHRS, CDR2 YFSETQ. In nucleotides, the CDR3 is TGCGCCAGCAGACTAGAACCTAGCACAGATACGCAGTATTTT. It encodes CASRLEPSTDTQYF.

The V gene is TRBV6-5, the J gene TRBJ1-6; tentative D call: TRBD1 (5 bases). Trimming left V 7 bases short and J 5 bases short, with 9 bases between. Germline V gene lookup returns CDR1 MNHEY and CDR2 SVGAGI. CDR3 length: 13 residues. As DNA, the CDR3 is TGTGCCAGCACCCTCAGGGATAATTCACCCCTCCACTTT. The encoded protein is CASTLRDNSPLHF.

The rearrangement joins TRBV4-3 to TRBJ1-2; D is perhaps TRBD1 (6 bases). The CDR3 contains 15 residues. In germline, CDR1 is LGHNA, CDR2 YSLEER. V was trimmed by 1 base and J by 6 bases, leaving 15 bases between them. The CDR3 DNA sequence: TGCGCCAGCAGCCAAGGTCGACAGGCCGGAAATGGCTACACCTTC. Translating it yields CASSQGRQAGNGYTF.

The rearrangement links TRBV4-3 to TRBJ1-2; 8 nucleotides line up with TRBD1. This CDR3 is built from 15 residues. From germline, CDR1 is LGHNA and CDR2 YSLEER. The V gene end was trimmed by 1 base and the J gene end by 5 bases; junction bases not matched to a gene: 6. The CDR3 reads CASSQATGDSYGYTF. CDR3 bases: TGCGCCAGCAGCCAAGCGACAGGGGATAGTTATGGCTACACCTTC.

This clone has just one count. The CDR3 loop is CATSPGSSGNTIYF. CDR3 DNA sequence: TGTGCCACCAGCCCGGGGTCCTCTGGAAACACCATATATTTT. The chain couples TRBV24-1 to TRBJ1-3, with D uncertain. Germline assignment: CDR1 KGHDR and CDR2 SFDVKD. This CDR3 spans 14 amino acids. Trimming removed 7 bases at V and 0 bases at J, with 9 bases between.

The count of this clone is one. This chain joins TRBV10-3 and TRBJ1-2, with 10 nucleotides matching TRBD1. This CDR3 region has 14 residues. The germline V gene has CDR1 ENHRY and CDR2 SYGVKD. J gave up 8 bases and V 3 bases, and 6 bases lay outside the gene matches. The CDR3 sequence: CAISEGQGVGGYTF. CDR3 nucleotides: TGTGCCATCAGTGAAGGACAGGGGGTAGGGGGCTACACCTTC.

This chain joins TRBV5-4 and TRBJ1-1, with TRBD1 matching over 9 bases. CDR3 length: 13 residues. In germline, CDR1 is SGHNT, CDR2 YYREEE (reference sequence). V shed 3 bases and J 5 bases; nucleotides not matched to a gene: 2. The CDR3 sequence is CASSSGQGTEAFF. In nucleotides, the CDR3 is TGTGCCAGCAGCTCGGGACAGGGTACTGAAGCTTTCTTT.

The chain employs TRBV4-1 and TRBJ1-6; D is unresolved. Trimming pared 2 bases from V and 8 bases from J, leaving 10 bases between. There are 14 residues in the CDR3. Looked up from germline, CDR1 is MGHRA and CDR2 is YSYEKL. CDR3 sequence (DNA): TGCGCCAGCAGCCAAACAGAACTAGATTCACCCCTCCACTTT. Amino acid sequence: CASSQTELDSPLHF.

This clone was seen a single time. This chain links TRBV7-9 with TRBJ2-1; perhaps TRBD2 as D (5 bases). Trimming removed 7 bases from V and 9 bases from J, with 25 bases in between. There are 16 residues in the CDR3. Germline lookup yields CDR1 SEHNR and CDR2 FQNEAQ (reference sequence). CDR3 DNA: TGTGCCAGCATCCAGAGCTCGAGATTGATCGGAGGTGAGCAGTTCTTC. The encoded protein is CASIQSSRLIGGEQFF.

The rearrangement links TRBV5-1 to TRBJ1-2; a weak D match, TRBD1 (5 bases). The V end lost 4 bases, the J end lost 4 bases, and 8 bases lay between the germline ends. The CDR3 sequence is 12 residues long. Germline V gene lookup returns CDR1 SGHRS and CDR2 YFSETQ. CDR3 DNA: TGCGCCAGCAGCAAGGGGCCCTATGGCTACACCTTC. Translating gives CASSKGPYGYTF. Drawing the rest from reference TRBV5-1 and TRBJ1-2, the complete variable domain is KAGVTQTPRYLIKTRGQQVTLSCSPISGHRSVSWYQQTPGQGLQFLFEYFSETQRNKGNFPGRFSGRQFSNSRSEMNVSTLELGDSALYLCASSKGPYGYTFGSGTRLTVV.

CDR3 protein: CACQTGAAQPQHF. The CDR3 DNA sequence: TGTGCCTGCCAGACAGGGGCGGCTCAGCCCCAGCATTTT. V is TRBV30 and J is TRBJ1-5, with 8 bases fitting TRBD1. Trimming took 6 bases from V and 6 from J; bases not matched to a gene: 7. The CDR3 runs to 13 residues. The germline gives CDR1 GTSNPN, CDR2 SVGIG (reference sequence).

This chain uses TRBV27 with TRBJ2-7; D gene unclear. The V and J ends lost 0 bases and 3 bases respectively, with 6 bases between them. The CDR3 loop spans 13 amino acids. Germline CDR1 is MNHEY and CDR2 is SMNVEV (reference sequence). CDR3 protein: CASSLSRGYEQYF. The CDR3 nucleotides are TGTGCCAGCAGTTTATCGAGAGGCTACGAGCAGTACTTC.

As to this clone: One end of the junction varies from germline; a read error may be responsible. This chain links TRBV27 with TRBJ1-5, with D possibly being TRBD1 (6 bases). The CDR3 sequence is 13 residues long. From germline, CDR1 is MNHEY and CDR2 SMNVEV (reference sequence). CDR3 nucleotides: TGTGCCAGCAGCACAGGGTGGGATCATCCCCAGCATTTT. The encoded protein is CASSTGWDHPQHF.